This T cell receptor beta chain was recorded in a study of regulatory T cells in long-lasting Graves disease (dated by TCRdb to the early 2020s). Describing the broader study: Newly diagnosed Graves' disease patients had taken antithyroid drugs for less than 3 months. Persistent Graves' disease patients were compared with newly diagnosed Graves' disease patients by peripheral blood TCR sequencing and RNA sequencing. The study was registered as a clinical trial and conducted in China. A total of about 33 samples underwent TCR sequencing, from 13 patients with persistent Graves' disease and some 20 patients with newly diagnosed Graves' disease.

CDR1 and CDR2 are read off the germline V gene (reference sequence) as DFQATT and SNEGSKA. The CDR3, from cysteine to phenylalanine, totals 15 residues. The sequence is cut down to CDR3 DNA, 45 bases in frame from base 1. The germline V and J ends show losses of 3 bases and 4 bases respectively, and no gene match explains 9 bases of the junction. What the study reported, not specific to this receptor: Only peripheral blood was studied, because thyroid tissue, the primary lesion, was inaccessible. Sequencing and analysis were limited to the TCR beta chain. Compared with newly diagnosed patients, patients with persistent Graves' disease had lower TCR Shannon entropy and fewer highly expanded clones, which suggests clonal expansion. Persistent disease showed preferential use of TRBV28, TRBJ1-2 and TRBJ2-5, whereas newly diagnosed disease favored TRBV20-1 and TRBJ2-1. As a limitation, the authors acknowledged that the small sample size may reduce accuracy. Patients with persistent disease shared more public clonotypes (over 2,500) than newly diagnosed patients did (around 980).

The sample's time point label is to be understood as: newly diagnosed GD, antithyroid drugs for less than 3 months. For both TCR sequencing and RNA sequencing, RNA was extracted from PBMCs using TRIzol. The diagnosis of Graves' disease was made according to American Thyroid Association guidelines. Recruitment of patients was carried out at an endocrinology department in Xi'an, China. Each patient gave roughly 8.4 milliliters of peripheral blood, collected in an EDTA anticoagulant tube. PBMCs were isolated by Ficoll Paque Plus density gradient separation without further T cell sorting. An Agilent 2100 Bioanalyzer and agarose gel were used to check RNA quality, and a NanoDrop 2000 was used to measure RNA concentration. The receptor library was made with multiplex PCR. TCRdb shows the sequencer as Illumina HiSeq 4000. TCR beta libraries were built with iRepertoire HTBI primers and Arm-PCR amplification of CDR3 regions. Before sequencing, the PCR products went through gel purification. The source study handled its data this way. A total of roughly 67 TRBV and under 15 TRBJ segments were identified across samples and were used for gene usage analysis of CDR3 amino acid clonotypes. COPE and FqMerger were used to merge the filtered high-quality paired reads into contigs. BLAST was used to align contigs to IMGT TRBV, TRBD and TRBJ reference genes, with CDR3 defined following IMGT. Any clonotype with a frequency above 0.1% was classified as a highly expanded clone. Shannon entropy served as the measure of repertoire diversity, while the Gini coefficient captured V-J evenness. A clonotype found in more than one individual was treated as public. TCRdb reanalyzed the raw reads on its own, using fastp at Q25 for trimming and MiXCR for clone calling, and kept in-frame beta chains. Rows with one shared CDR3 protein collapse into an entry with the most common genes and DNA. TCRdb, not the original authors, processed these V and J calls. The sample table shows about 380,000 distinct CDR3 sequences, and 15% are seen once. The ten largest clones take up approximately 22% of the sample.

This clonotype was observed at least ten times. This clone's antigen is unknown. Base qualities were left out, and no much larger clone turns up one base away. The chain uses TRBV20-1 and TRBJ1-5; 7 bases in the middle match TRBD1. This clonotype originated in a female donor with Graves disease. The sample consisted of peripheral blood mononuclear cells (PBMCs), taken at new diagnosis, from a patient treated with antithyroid drugs. The CDR3 in this case is CSASRDSLENQPQHF. The bases are TGCAGTGCTAGCCGGGACAGTCTGGAGAATCAGCCCCAGCATTTT.